These 22 T cell receptor beta chains share one sample of origin, sequenced in a study of immune heterogeneity within non-small cell lung tumors (dated by TCRdb to 2017 to 2018). For the TCR template, genomic DNA was extracted from bulk tumor tissue, and roughly 600 ng of gDNA was amplified for each sample. During surgery, multiple biopsies were taken from each primary tumor, with sampling sites spaced as far apart as possible within the tumor mass. The study cohort was described as untreated and was composed of newly diagnosed NSCLC cases undergoing curative surgery. TCRdb records HiSeq X Ten as the sequencer. The TCR beta CDR3 region was amplified with a multiplex PCR system whose first round ran for approximately 11 cycles using 32 V-gene forward primers and 13 J-gene reverse primers. TCRdb trimmed the raw reads at Q25, called clones with MiXCR and kept productive beta chains. Entries that share a CDR3 protein sequence are merged under the most common genes and DNA. In all, the sample holds 8,500 to 11,000 distinct CDR3 sequences, and 15% to 20% of those were seen once. The ten largest account for over 3.5% of the sample.

The sequencing input was lung tumor tissue. The receptors derive from a man aged 35-49 years with non-small cell lung cancer.

At least ten counts were recorded for this clonotype. J is TRBJ2-3 and V is TRBV4-2; 8 bases fit TRBD1. This CDR3 has 15 amino acids. J gave up 1 base and V 2 bases, and 2 bases lay outside the gene matches. CDR1 and CDR2 (germline): LGHNA, YNFKEQ. The DNA of the CDR3 is TGTGCCAGCAGCCAACTGGGACAGGGCACAGATACGCAGTATTTT. Its translation is CASSQLGQGTDTQYF.

This clonotype is medium-sized within its sample. This chain connects TRBV12-3 or TRBV12-4 to TRBJ1-2, with D perhaps matching TRBD1 (6 bases). The CDR3 extends over 12 amino acids. The ends were cut back, 6 bases at V and 7 bases at J, with 12 bases in the middle. As DNA, the CDR3 is TGTGCCAGCAGCTCAGGGGACGGTGGCTACACCTTC. Protein product: CASSSGDGGYTF.

Comments on this clonotype: A read error may account for a junction end that differs from germline. V usage is TRBV6-2 or TRBV6-3 and J usage is TRBJ1-5, with a tentative D call TRBD1 (6 bases). This CDR3 is built from 12 residues. Looked up from germline, CDR1 is MNHEY and CDR2 is SVGEGT. The DNA for the CDR3 is TGTGCCACACAGGGTTTCAATCAGCCCCATCATTTT. Its protein is CATQGFNQPHHF.

The CDR3 region is CASSPDRAGYNEQFF. As DNA, the CDR3 is TGTGCCAGCTCACCGGACAGGGCGGGCTACAATGAGCAGTTCTTC. V usage is TRBV18 and J usage is TRBJ2-5; 8 bases match TRBD1. The end of the DNA aligns better with TRBJ2-1, so the J call may be wrong. The CDR3 contains 15 residues. CDR1 and CDR2 (germline): KGHSH, LQKENI.

This clonotype is medium-sized (0.01 to 0.1%) in the sample. The chain is built from TRBV12-3 or TRBV12-4 and TRBJ1-6, with D unclear. The CDR3 spans 15 residues. With 3 bases removed from V and 6 bases from J, the gap between germline ends came to 12 bases. In nucleotides, the CDR3 is TGTGCCAGCAGTTTTTGGCCCCAGCGTAATTCACCCCTCCACTTT. It is translated as CASSFWPQRNSPLHF.

The table lists this clonotype with many counts. This chain joins TRBV28 and TRBJ2-3, with D maybe TRBD2 (7 bases). Germline CDR1 and CDR2: MDHEN and SYDVKM. V lost 3 bases and J lost 5, with 24 bases in between. The CDR3 runs 18 residues. The CDR3 coding sequence is TGTGCCAGCAGTTTCCTTGAGGGGGGGGGTGTATGGGGAGATACGCAGTATTTT. This translates into CASSFLEGGGVWGDTQYF.

This clonotype is judged medium-sized. CDR3 in DNA: TGTGCCTGGAGCGCCTACGGGAGGCTAGCGGGAGTGGTCAATGAGCAGTTCTTC. It translates to CAWSAYGRLAGVVNEQFF. The chain combines TRBV30 with TRBJ2-1; 10 nucleotides agree with TRBD2. Trimming at V came to 3 bases and at J to 6 bases, leaving 17 bases not matched to a gene. CDR1 is GTSNPN, CDR2 SVGIG, per germline (reference sequence). The CDR3 is made up of 18 amino acids.

This clonotype was counted ten times or more. V is TRBV5-1 and J is TRBJ2-7, with 12 bases that match TRBD1. CDR1 and CDR2 from the germline V gene are SGHRS and YFSETQ. V lost 0 bases to trimming and J lost 5 bases; unmatched junction nucleotides: 6. The CDR3 loop spans 16 amino acids. CDR3 amino acids: CASSLVGGTGGHEQYF. CDR3 DNA: TGCGCCAGCAGCTTGGTGGGAGGGACAGGGGGCCACGAGCAGTACTTC.

By sample fraction, this clonotype is medium-sized. The rearrangement links TRBV12-3 or TRBV12-4 to TRBJ1-3, with D hard to call. V lost 3 bases to trimming and J lost 0 bases, with 9 bases between them. This CDR3 is 15 amino acids long. The CDR3 loop is CASSFSGFSGNTIYF. CDR3 DNA sequence: TGTGCCAGCAGTTTTTCGGGGTTCTCTGGAAACACCATATATTTT.

Notes on this clonotype: Being one base from a much bigger clone, this may be a read error. This sequence joins TRBV5-1 and TRBJ2-4; no clear D gene. CDR1 SGHRS and CDR2 YFSETQ come from the germline V gene. V lost 7 bases, J lost 6 bases, and 17 bases lay in between. This CDR3 is built from 14 residues. The CDR3 DNA reads as TGCGCCAGCGGCTCATGGCAAGGCCCAAACATTCAGTACTTC. Translation gives CASGSWQGPNIQYF.

Remarks on this clonotype: A much larger clone lies a single base off, so this may be a read error. The gene calls are TRBV10-3 and TRBJ2-3; 10 bases fit TRBD2. Per germline, CDR1 ENHRY and CDR2 SYGVKD. The CDR3 is made up of 15 amino acids. V gave up 10 bases and J gave up 2 bases; unmatched junction bases: 9. The DNA for the CDR3 is TGTGCCACCGGGAGCGGGAGGGGGTCCACAGATACGCAGTATTTT. This encodes CATGSGRGSTDTQYF.

By share of the sample, this clonotype is medium-sized. The chain links TRBV7-8 to TRBJ2-2; 7 nucleotides agree with TRBD1. Germline assignment: CDR1 SGHVS and CDR2 FQNEAQ. The CDR3 extends over 14 amino acids. Trimming took 2 bases from V and 8 from J; bases not matched to a gene: 5. As DNA, the CDR3 is TGTGCCAGCAGCTTAAGGGCAGGGGGAGGGGAGCTGTTTTTT. Its protein product is CASSLRAGGGELFF.

This clonotype is classed as medium-sized. This chain uses TRBV11-2 with TRBJ2-7, with D perhaps matching TRBD2 (5 bases). The CDR3 is made up of 15 amino acids. Germline loops: CDR1 SGHAT, CDR2 FQNNGV. Trimming left V 3 bases short and J 5 bases short, with 17 bases between. The CDR3 loop reads CASSFPVGNLDEQYF. The CDR3 nucleotides read TGTGCCAGCAGCTTTCCAGTCGGGAACCTCGACGAGCAGTACTTC.

This clonotype occurred many times. The chain is built from TRBV3-1 and TRBJ2-7, with D unresolved. Trimming removed 5 bases from V and 3 bases from J, with 17 bases in between. CDR1 is LGHDT, CDR2 YNNKEL, per germline (reference sequence). CDR3 size: 15 residues. The CDR3 is CASSAAKGPYYEQYF. CDR3 coding DNA: TGTGCCAGCAGCGCGGCGAAGGGCCCATACTACGAGCAGTACTTC.

This clonotype showed up just a few times. This chain uses TRBV13 with TRBJ1-5; D is possibly TRBD1 (5 bases). Trimming shortened V by 0 bases and J by 15 bases, and 9 bases separated the two germline ends. CDR3 length: 11 amino acids. Looked up from germline, CDR1 is PRHDT and CDR2 is FYEKMQ (reference sequence). CDR3 sequence reads: CASSLGQGLHF. CDR3 DNA: TGTGCCAGCAGCTTAGGGCAGGGTTTGCATTTT.

This clonotype was recorded at least ten times. CDR3 region: CASRLAGANEQFF. In DNA, the CDR3 is TGTGCCAGCAGACTAGCGGGAGCCAATGAGCAGTTCTTC. V gene TRBV12-3 or TRBV12-4 combines with J gene TRBJ2-1, with 11 bases identical to TRBD2. The length of the CDR3 is 13 residues. The V segment lost 6 bases and the J segment 6 bases; nucleotides outside the gene matches: 1.

As for this clonotype: A clone one base away is much larger, so this may be a read error. The gene calls are TRBV20-1 and TRBJ1-2; 8 bases fit TRBD1. Germline values: CDR1 DFQATT, CDR2 SNEGSKA (reference sequence). The CDR3 loop spans 17 amino acids. As DNA, the CDR3 is TGCAGTGCTAGAGGGTCCCGGACAGGGAGGTCTAACTATGGCTGCACCTTC. Its protein is CSARGSRTGRSNYGCTF.

The gene calls are TRBV19 and TRBJ2-2, with D hard to call. This CDR3 region has 16 residues. Between the trimmed V and J ends, which lost 5 bases and 9 bases, there was a span of 22 bases. From germline, CDR1 is LNHDA and CDR2 SQIVND (reference sequence). The CDR3 DNA sequence: TGTGCCAGTAGTCCCCGGGTCGGGTCGTTCTCCAGGGAGCTGTTTTTT. Translated: CASSPRVGSFSRELFF.

This clonotype was recorded at least ten times. V gene TRBV6-2 or TRBV6-3 combines with J gene TRBJ2-5; no firm D call. The CDR3 is made up of 13 amino acids. Germline loops: CDR1 MNHEY, CDR2 SVGEGT. The V and J ends lost 6 bases and 2 bases respectively, with 10 bases between them. Written as DNA, the CDR3 is TGTGCCAGCAGAACGAGAACTCAAGAGACCCAGTACTTC. Encoded protein: CASRTRTQETQYF.

CDR3 protein: CASSSGRTDTEAFF. In DNA, the CDR3 is TGTGCCAGCAGCTCAGGCCGGACAGACACTGAAGCTTTCTTT. V is TRBV11-2 and J is TRBJ1-1; weak D call: TRBD1 (6 bases). The CDR3 extends over 14 amino acids. The germline gives CDR1 SGHAT, CDR2 FQNNGV. Between the trimmed V and J ends, which lost 4 bases and 3 bases, there was a span of 12 bases.

This rearrangement joins TRBV28 to TRBJ1-4, with 8 bases identical to TRBD1. The length of the CDR3 is 18 residues. CDR1 is MDHEN, CDR2 SYDVKM, per germline. The J segment lost 8 bases and the V segment lost 3 bases, leaving 17 bases of the junction unmatched. The CDR3 loop reads CASSFLGDGRGRGEKLFF. For the CDR3, the DNA is TGTGCCAGCAGTTTTTTAGGAGACGGCAGGGGGCGCGGCGAAAAACTGTTTTTT.

This clonotype was observed many times. This sequence joins TRBV2 and TRBJ1-5; TRBD1 matches 7 bases. The CDR3 is made up of 15 amino acids. V dropped 8 bases and J dropped 3; count of bases not matched to a gene: 10. The germline V gene has CDR1 SNHLY and CDR2 FYNNEI. The CDR3 DNA reads TGTGCCAGCGAGTCGGGGACAGATTTCAATCAGCCCCAGCATTTT. Translated: CASESGTDFNQPQHF.